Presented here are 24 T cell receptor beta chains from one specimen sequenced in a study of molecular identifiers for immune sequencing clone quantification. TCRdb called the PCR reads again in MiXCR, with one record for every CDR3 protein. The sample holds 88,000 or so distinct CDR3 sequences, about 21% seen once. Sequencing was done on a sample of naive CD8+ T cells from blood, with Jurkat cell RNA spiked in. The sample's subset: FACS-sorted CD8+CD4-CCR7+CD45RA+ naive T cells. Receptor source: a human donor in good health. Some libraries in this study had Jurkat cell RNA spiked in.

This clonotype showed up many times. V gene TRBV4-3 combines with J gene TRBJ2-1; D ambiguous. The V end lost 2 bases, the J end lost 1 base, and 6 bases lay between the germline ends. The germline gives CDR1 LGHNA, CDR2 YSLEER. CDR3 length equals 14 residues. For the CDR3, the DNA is TGCGCCAGCAGCCAATCCGTGTCCTACAATGAGCAGTTCTTC. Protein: CASSQSVSYNEQFF.

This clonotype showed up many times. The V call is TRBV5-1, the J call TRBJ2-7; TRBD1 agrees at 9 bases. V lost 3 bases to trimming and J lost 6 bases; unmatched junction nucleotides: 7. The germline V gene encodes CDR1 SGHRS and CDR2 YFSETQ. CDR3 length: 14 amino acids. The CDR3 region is CASSWGTGTGEQYF. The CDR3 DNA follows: TGCGCCAGCAGCTGGGGGACAGGGACTGGCGAGCAGTACTTC.

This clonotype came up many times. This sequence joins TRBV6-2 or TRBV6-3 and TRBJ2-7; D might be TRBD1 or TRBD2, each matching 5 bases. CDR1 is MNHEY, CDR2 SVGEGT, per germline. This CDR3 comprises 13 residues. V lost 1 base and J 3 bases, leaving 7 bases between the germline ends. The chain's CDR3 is CASSYFGGYEQYF. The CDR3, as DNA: TGTGCCAGCAGTTACTTTGGGGGCTACGAGCAGTACTTC.

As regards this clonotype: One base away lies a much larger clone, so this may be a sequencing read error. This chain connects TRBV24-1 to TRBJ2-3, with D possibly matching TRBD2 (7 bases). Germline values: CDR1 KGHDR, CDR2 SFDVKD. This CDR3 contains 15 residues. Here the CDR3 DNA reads TGTGCCACCAGTGATTCTACGGGGGGCACAGATATGCAGTATTTT. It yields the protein CATSDSTGGTDMQYF.

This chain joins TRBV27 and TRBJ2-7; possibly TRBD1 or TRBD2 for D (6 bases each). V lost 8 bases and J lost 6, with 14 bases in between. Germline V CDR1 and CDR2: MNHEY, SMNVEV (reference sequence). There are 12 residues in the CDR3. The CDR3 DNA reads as TGTGCCAGCGGTAATGGGGGGCCCGAGCAGTACTTC. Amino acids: CASGNGGPEQYF.

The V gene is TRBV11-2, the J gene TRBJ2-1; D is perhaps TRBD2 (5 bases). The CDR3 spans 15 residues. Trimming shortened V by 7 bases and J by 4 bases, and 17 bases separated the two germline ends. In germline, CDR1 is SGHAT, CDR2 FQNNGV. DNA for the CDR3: TGTGCCAGCACCCTCGAGGTAGCGCCGTACAATGAGCAGTTCTTC. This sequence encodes CASTLEVAPYNEQFF.

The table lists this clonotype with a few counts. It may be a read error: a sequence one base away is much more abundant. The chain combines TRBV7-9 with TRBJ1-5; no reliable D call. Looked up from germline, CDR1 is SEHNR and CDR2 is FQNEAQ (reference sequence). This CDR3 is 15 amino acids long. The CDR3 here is CASSLGSHSSQPQHF. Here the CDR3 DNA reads TGTGCCAGCAGCTTAGGCAGCCATAGCAGTCAGCCCCAGCATTTT.

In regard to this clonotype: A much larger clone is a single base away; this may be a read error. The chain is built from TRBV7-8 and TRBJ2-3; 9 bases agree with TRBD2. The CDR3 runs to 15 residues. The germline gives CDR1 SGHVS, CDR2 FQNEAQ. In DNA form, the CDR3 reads TGTGCCAACAGCTTCAGGCGGGGGGGGGGAGATACGCAGTATTTT. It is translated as CANSFRRGGGDTQYF.

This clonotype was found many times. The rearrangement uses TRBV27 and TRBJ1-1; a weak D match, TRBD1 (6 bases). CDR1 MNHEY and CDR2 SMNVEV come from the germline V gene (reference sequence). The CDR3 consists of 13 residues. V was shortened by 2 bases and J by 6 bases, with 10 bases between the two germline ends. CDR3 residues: CASSLRGSAEAFF. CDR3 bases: TGTGCCAGCAGTTTAAGGGGGTCCGCTGAAGCTTTCTTT.

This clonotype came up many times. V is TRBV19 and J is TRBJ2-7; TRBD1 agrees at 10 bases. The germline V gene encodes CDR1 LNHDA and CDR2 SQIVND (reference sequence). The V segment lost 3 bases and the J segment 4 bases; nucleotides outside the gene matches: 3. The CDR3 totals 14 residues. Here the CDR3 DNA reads TGTGCCAGTAGTATGGGACAGGGGTTGTACGAGCAGTACTTC. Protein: CASSMGQGLYEQYF.

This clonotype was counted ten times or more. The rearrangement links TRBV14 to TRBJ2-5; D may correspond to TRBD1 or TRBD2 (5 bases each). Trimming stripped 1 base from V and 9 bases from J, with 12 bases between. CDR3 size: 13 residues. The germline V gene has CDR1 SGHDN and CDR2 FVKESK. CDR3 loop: CASSQGHGAPQYF. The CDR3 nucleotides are TGTGCCAGCAGCCAAGGCCACGGGGCGCCCCAGTACTTC. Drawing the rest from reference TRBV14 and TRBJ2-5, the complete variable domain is EAGVTQFPSHSVIEKGQTVTLRCDPISGHDNLYWYRRVMGKEIKFLLHFVKESKQDESGMPNNRFLAERTGGTYSTLKVQPAELEDSGVYFCASSQGHGAPQYFGPGTRLLVL.

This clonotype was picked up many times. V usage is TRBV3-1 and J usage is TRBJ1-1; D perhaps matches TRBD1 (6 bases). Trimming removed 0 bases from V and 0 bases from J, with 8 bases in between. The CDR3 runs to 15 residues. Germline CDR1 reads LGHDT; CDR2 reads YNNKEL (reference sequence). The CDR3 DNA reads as TGTGCCAGCAGCCAAGATGACAGGATGAACACTGAAGCTTTCTTT. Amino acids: CASSQDDRMNTEAFF.

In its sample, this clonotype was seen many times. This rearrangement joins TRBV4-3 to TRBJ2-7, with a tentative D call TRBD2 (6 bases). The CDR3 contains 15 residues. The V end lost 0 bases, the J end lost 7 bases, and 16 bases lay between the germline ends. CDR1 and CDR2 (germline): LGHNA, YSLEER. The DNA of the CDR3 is TGCGCCAGCAGCCAAGATACGCACAGGAGGGAGGAGCAGTACTTC. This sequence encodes CASSQDTHRREEQYF.

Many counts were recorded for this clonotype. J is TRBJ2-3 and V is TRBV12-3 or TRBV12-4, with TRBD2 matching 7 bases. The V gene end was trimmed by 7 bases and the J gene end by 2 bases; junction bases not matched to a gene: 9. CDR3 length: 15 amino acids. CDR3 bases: TGTGCCAGCACCGACACTAGCGACGCCACAGATACGCAGTATTTT. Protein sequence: CASTDTSDATDTQYF.

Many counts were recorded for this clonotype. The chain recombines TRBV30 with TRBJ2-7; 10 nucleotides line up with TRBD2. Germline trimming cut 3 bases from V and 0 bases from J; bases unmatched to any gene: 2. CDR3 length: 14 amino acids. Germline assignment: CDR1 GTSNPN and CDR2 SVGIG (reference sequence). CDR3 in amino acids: CAWRERGGSYEQYF. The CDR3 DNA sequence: TGTGCCTGGAGGGAGCGGGGGGGCTCCTACGAGCAGTACTTC.

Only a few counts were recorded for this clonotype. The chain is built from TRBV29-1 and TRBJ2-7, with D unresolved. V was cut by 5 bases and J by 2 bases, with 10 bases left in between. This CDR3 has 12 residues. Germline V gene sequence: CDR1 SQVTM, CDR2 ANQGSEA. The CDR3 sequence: CSVPSSTYEQYF. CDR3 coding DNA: TGCAGCGTTCCTTCGAGCACCTACGAGCAGTACTTC.

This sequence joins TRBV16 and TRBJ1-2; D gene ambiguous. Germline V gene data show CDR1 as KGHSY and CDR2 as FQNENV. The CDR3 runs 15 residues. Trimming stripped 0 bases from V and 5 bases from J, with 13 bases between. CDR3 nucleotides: TGTGCCAGCAGCCAATCGGAGCGAGTTTCATATGGCTACACCTTC. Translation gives CASSQSERVSYGYTF.

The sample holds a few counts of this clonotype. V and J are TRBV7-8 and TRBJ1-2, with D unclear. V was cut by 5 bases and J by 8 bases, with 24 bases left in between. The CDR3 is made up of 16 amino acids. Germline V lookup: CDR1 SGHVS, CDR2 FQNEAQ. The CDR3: CASSPPELGPLEGYTF. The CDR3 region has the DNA TGTGCCAGCAGCCCCCCCGAGCTCGGGCCGTTGGAGGGCTACACCTTC.

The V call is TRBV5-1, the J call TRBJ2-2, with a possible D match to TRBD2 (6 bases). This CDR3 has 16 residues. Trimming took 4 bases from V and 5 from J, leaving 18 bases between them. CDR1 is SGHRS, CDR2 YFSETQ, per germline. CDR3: CASSPRLEGTTGELFF. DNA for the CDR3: TGCGCCAGCAGCCCGCGACTAGAGGGCACAACCGGGGAGCTGTTTTTT.

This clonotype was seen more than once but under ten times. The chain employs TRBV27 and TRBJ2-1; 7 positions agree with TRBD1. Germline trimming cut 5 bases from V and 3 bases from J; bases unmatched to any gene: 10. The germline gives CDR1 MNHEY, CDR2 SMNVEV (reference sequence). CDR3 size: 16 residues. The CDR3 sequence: CASSPTETGFYNEQFF. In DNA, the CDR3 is TGTGCCAGCAGTCCCACAGAGACAGGGTTCTACAATGAGCAGTTCTTC.

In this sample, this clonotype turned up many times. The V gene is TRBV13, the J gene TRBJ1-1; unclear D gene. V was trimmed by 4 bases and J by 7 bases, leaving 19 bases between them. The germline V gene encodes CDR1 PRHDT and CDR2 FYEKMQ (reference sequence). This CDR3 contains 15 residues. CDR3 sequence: CASSSGTPKRDEAFF. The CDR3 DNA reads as TGTGCCAGCAGCTCGGGCACCCCGAAACGAGATGAAGCTTTCTTT. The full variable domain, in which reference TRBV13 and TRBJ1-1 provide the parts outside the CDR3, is AAGVIQSPRHLIKEKRETATLKCYPIPRHDTVYWYQQGPGQDPQFLISFYEKMQSDKGSIPDRFSAQQFSDYHSELNMSSLELGDSALYFCASSSGTPKRDEAFFGQGTRLTVV.

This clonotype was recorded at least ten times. The CDR3 protein is CASGLTGTYEQYF. In DNA form, the CDR3 reads TGTGCCAGCGGCCTAACAGGAACCTACGAGCAGTACTTC. The gene calls are TRBV6-5 and TRBJ2-7, with D tentatively TRBD1 (5 bases). Germline V gene sequence: CDR1 MNHEY, CDR2 SVGAGI. CDR3 length: 13 residues. V was cut by 8 bases and J by 2 bases, with 13 bases left in between.

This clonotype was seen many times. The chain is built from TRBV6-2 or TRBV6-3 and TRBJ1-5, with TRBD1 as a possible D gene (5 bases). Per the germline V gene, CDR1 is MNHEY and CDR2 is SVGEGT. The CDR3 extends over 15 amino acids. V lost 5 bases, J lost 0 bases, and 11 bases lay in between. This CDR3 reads CASSPQENSNQPQHF. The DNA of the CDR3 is TGTGCCAGCAGTCCACAGGAGAATAGCAATCAGCCCCAGCATTTT.

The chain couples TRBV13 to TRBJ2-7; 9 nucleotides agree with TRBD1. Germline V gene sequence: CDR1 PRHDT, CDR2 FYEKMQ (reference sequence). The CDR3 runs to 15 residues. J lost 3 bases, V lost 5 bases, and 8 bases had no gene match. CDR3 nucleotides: TGTGCCAGCAGCGGGGGACAGGGCAGACTCTACGAGCAGTACTTC. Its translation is CASSGGQGRLYEQYF. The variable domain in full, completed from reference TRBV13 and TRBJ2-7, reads AAGVIQSPRHLIKEKRETATLKCYPIPRHDTVYWYQQGPGQDPQFLISFYEKMQSDKGSIPDRFSAQQFSDYHSELNMSSLELGDSALYFCASSGGQGRLYEQYFGPGTRLTVT.